This T cell receptor (beta chain) was found in a study of early T cells in non-severe SARS-CoV-2 infection. Across the study: Sequencing input comprised bulk RNA from unsorted whole blood; chain pairing was not available.

This clonotype showed up many times. The antigen is unknown. Study outcomes and limitations: VDJdb matching skewed toward anti-spike CD8 responses, missing private and CD4 specificities.

The V gene's germline CDR1 is LGHDT and CDR2 YNNKEL (reference sequence). Trimming removed 6 bases from V and 6 bases from J; junction bases left unmatched: 6. The CDR3 has 15 residues. cDNA molecules, individually, were tagged with unique molecular identifiers. MiXCR, applied by TCRdb to the 5' RACE reads, yields one record per CDR3 protein. The sample carries about 33,000 distinct CDR3 sequences, more than 5% recorded once. The sequenced sample consisted of whole blood. The sequence derives from an adult who was a healthcare worker with PCR-confirmed SARS-CoV-2 infection or an uninfected control (not recorded which). The gene calls are TRBV3-1 and TRBJ2-1; TRBD2 matches at 12 bases. CDR3 protein: CASRLTSGGRNEQFF. CDR3 nucleotides: TGTGCCAGCAGACTCACTAGCGGGGGGCGCAATGAGCAGTTCTTC.